These 16 T cell receptor beta chains were sequenced from one sample in a study of CD8 T cells in Susac syndrome. After extraction with the RNeasy kit, roughly 0.5 to 1 ug of the RNA was reverse transcribed using random hexamers. TCRdb recomputed calls from the immunoSEQ multiplex PCR reads with MiXCR, one row per CDR3 protein. The sample shows around 180,000 distinct CDR3 sequences, almost 96% of them seen only once. The sequencing sample was made of CD4+ T cells from PBMCs. The receptors shown here come from a human donor with multiple sclerosis.

The chain combines TRBV20-1 with TRBJ2-1; 12 positions agree with TRBD2. V was clipped by 0 bases and J by 4 bases; unmatched bases: 4. The CDR3 covers 16 residues. Germline loops: CDR1 DFQATT, CDR2 SNEGSKA (reference sequence). In DNA form, the CDR3 reads TGCAGTGCTAGAGATCTGACTAGCGGGGGTTACAATGAGCAGTTCTTC. This codes for CSARDLTSGGYNEQFF.

The chain uses TRBV27 and TRBJ1-5; a weak D match, TRBD1 (6 bases). The CDR3 has 14 residues. The ends were cut back, 1 base at V and 4 bases at J, with 8 bases in the middle. Germline CDR1 is MNHEY and CDR2 is SMNVEV (reference sequence). The CDR3 DNA sequence: TGTGCCAGCAGTTTATGGGGGGCGAATCAGCCCCAGCATTTT. Residues: CASSLWGANQPQHF.

The chain is built from TRBV23-1 and TRBJ1-1, with a tentative D call TRBD1 (6 bases). TRBV23-1 is designated an ORF whose function remains uncertain. The CDR3 has 20 amino acids. V lost 3 bases and J 2 bases, leaving 28 bases between the germline ends. The CDR3 spells CASSHRKMGVLTGRNTEAFF. The CDR3 DNA reads TGCGCCAGCAGTCACCGAAAGATGGGGGTCTTAACAGGGAGAAACACTGAAGCTTTCTTT.

The chain uses TRBV29-1 and TRBJ1-1; a possible D gene is TRBD1 (6 bases). Germline V gene lookup returns CDR1 SQVTM and CDR2 ANQGSEA. The V end was cut by 7 bases, the J end by 2 bases, with 14 bases between. CDR3 length: 13 amino acids. The CDR3 loop is CSGVTGSNTEAFF. CDR3 bases: TGCAGCGGGGTAACAGGGAGCAACACTGAAGCTTTCTTT.

The chain joins TRBV27 to TRBJ2-7; unclear D gene. CDR1 is MNHEY and CDR2 is SMNVEV in the germline V gene (reference sequence). The CDR3 consists of 15 residues. V dropped 5 bases and J dropped 2 bases, with 16 bases sitting between them. In DNA form, the CDR3 reads TGTGCCAGCAGTCCTTTAGGCAGCTCCACCTACGAGCAGTACTTC. It specifies CASSPLGSSTYEQYF.

J is TRBJ2-7 and V is TRBV19, with TRBD1 as a possible D gene (5 bases). The CDR3 spans 11 residues. Germline loops: CDR1 LNHDA, CDR2 SQIVND (reference sequence). V lost 7 bases to trimming and J lost 4 bases, with 8 bases between them. The CDR3 protein is CASTQGYEQYF. The DNA for the CDR3 is TGTGCCAGTACCCAGGGTTACGAGCAGTACTTC.

This clonotype was picked up one time. The V call is TRBV4-3, the J call TRBJ2-1; TRBD1 or TRBD2 may be the D gene (6 bases each). CDR1 is LGHNA, CDR2 YSLEER, per germline. The V and J ends lost 0 bases and 10 bases respectively, with 10 bases between them. This CDR3 spans 13 amino acids. The CDR3 region is CASSQEPGAEQFF. CDR3 nucleotide sequence: TGCGCCAGCAGCCAAGAGCCGGGGGCAGAGCAGTTCTTC.

V usage is TRBV30 and J usage is TRBJ1-1; D may be TRBD1 (6 bases). The germline V gene has CDR1 GTSNPN and CDR2 SVGIG (reference sequence). CDR3 length: 12 residues. V shed 1 base and J shed 4 bases, with 7 bases lying between them. CDR3 loop: CAWSAGVTEAFF. CDR3 nucleotides: TGTGCCTGGAGTGCAGGGGTCACTGAAGCTTTCTTT.

The V and J genes are TRBV29-1 and TRBJ2-3, with D perhaps being TRBD1 or TRBD2 (5 bases each). V lost 3 bases to trimming and J lost 6 bases, with 16 bases between them. CDR1 and CDR2 (germline): SQVTM, ANQGSEA. The CDR3 has 14 residues. CDR3 in amino acids: CSVDRDPPLDTQYF. The CDR3 DNA reads TGCAGCGTTGATCGGGACCCCCCTTTGGATACGCAGTATTTT.

This sequence joins TRBV7-3 and TRBJ2-7; TRBD2 agrees at 9 bases. V trimming: 1 base; J trimming: 3 bases; junction bases outside the gene matches: 4. Germline V gene sequence: CDR1 SGHTA, CDR2 FQGTGA. The length of the CDR3 is 15 residues. CDR3 sequence reads: CASSLKAGGHYEQYF. The CDR3 nucleotides are TGTGCCAGCAGCTTAAAGGCGGGGGGGCACTACGAGCAGTACTTC.

The V call is TRBV5-1, the J call TRBJ2-5, with 11 nucleotides matching TRBD2. The V gene end was trimmed by 2 bases and the J gene end by 2 bases; junction bases not matched to a gene: 2. The CDR3 runs to 15 residues. Germline V gives CDR1 SGHRS, CDR2 YFSETQ. This CDR3 is CASSFGTSGQETQYF. CDR3 bases: TGCGCCAGCAGCTTTGGGACTAGCGGACAAGAGACCCAGTACTTC.

The J gene is TRBJ1-1, the V gene TRBV18, with D perhaps matching TRBD1 (6 bases). The CDR3 contains 15 residues. Trimming left V 6 bases short and J 6 bases short, with 20 bases between. Germline CDR1 and CDR2: KGHSH and LQKENI. This chain's CDR3 is CASSHPPGAAPEAFF. Written as DNA, the CDR3 is TGTGCCAGCTCCCACCCTCCAGGGGCCGCCCCTGAAGCTTTCTTT.

The chain recombines TRBV20-1 with TRBJ1-6; 7 bases are a match to TRBD1. The V gene end was trimmed by 6 bases and the J gene end by 7 bases; junction bases not matched to a gene: 12. CDR3 length: 15 amino acids. Germline-derived CDR1 and CDR2 are DFQATT and SNEGSKA (reference sequence). The CDR3 nucleotides read TGCAGTGCACCACGCCGACAGGGCCCAAATTCACCCCTCCACTTT. Protein: CSAPRRQGPNSPLHF.

This chain links TRBV20-1 with TRBJ1-1; a weak D match, TRBD1 (6 bases). V was shortened by 4 bases and J by 4 bases, with 13 bases between the two germline ends. There are 13 residues in the CDR3. Germline V gene lookup returns CDR1 DFQATT and CDR2 SNEGSKA (reference sequence). CDR3 nucleotide sequence: TGCAGTGCTAACAGGGAGATGGGCACTGAAGCTTTCTTT. It is translated as CSANREMGTEAFF.

The chain links TRBV3-1 to TRBJ1-5; tentatively, D is TRBD1 (5 bases). The CDR3 loop spans 16 amino acids. With 2 bases removed from V and 2 bases from J, the gap between germline ends came to 13 bases. Germline V CDR1 and CDR2: LGHDT, YNNKEL (reference sequence). In nucleotides, the CDR3 is TGTGCCAGCAGCCAATCAAGGGGCCCTGGCAATCAGCCCCAGCATTTT. Its protein product is CASSQSRGPGNQPQHF.

The chain couples TRBV6-5 to TRBJ1-2; D is unresolved. This CDR3 has 13 amino acids. Trimming cost V 6 bases and J 3 bases, with 11 bases left between them. Germline CDR1 and CDR2: MNHEY and SVGAGI. This chain's CDR3 is CASRGAGDYGYTF. In nucleotides, the CDR3 is TGTGCCAGCAGGGGAGCGGGAGACTATGGCTACACCTTC.